The 32 T cell receptor beta chains in this list originate from one sample, sequenced in a study of blood T cell repertoires in COVID-19. Generated by immunoSEQ multiplex PCR, the TCRdb table keeps only in-frame clones and is missing some. Among about 230,000 clones listed, approximately 84% were seen once. What was sequenced was peripheral blood. These receptor sequences come from a man aged 35-49 years with acute or convalescent COVID-19.

This rearrangement joins TRBV24-1 to TRBJ1-5; the D is unclear. Trimming stripped 4 bases from V and 4 bases from J, with 13 bases between. Germline V gene lookup returns CDR1 KGHDR and CDR2 SFDVKD. The CDR3 is made up of 15 amino acids. CDR3 sequence (DNA): TGTGCCACCAGTGACCCCCGACTACCTAATCAGCCCCAGCATTTT. Translation gives CATSDPRLPNQPQHF.

The V call is TRBV3-1 (or the pseudogene TRBV3-2), the J call TRBJ1-1, with 8 bases aligning to TRBD1. This CDR3 comprises 15 residues. J gave up 0 bases and V 3 bases, and 3 bases lay outside the gene matches. The V gene's germline CDR1 is LGHDT and CDR2 YNNKEL (reference sequence). The CDR3 nucleotides are TGTGCCAGCAGCCATACAGGGGGGATGAACACTGAAGCTTTCTTT. It codes for CASSHTGGMNTEAFF.

This chain links TRBV4-1 with TRBJ1-1, with unresolved D. The germline CDR1 and CDR2 sequences are MGHRA and YSYEKL. V lost 2 bases and J 1 base, leaving 5 bases between the germline ends. This CDR3 is built from 13 residues. CDR3 nucleotides: TGCGCCAGCAGCCAATCCGGGAACACTGAAGCTTTCTTT. Its translation is CASSQSGNTEAFF.

The rearrangement joins TRBV5-1 to TRBJ1-1; no reliable D call. From germline, CDR1 is SGHRS and CDR2 YFSETQ. V lost 4 bases and J 1 base, leaving 2 bases between the germline ends. This CDR3 contains 11 residues. The CDR3 spells CASSQNTEAFF. As DNA, the CDR3 is TGCGCCAGCAGCCAGAACACTGAAGCTTTCTTT.

This clone was counted a single time. The chain is built from TRBV3-1 (or the pseudogene TRBV3-2) and TRBJ2-2; the D is unclear. The V gene lost 0 bases and the J gene lost 7 bases, with 12 bases spanning the gap. The CDR3 spans 15 residues. The germline gives CDR1 LGHDT, CDR2 YNNKEL (reference sequence). CDR3 sequence: CASSQELGGYGELFF. Written as DNA, the CDR3 is TGTGCCAGCAGCCAAGAGCTTGGCGGTTACGGGGAGCTGTTTTTT.

The chain recombines TRBV28 with TRBJ1-2; no firm D call. Trimming removed 7 bases at V and 7 bases at J, with 13 bases between. Germline assignment: CDR1 MDHEN and CDR2 SYDVKM. There are 12 residues in the CDR3. The CDR3 loop reads CASTGSMGGYTF. In DNA, the CDR3 is TGTGCCAGCACCGGGTCGATGGGTGGCTACACCTTC.

V and J are TRBV13 and TRBJ2-7; 9 positions match TRBD1. CDR1 and CDR2 from the germline V gene are PRHDT and FYEKMQ (reference sequence). Losses at the gene ends were 3 bases for V and 2 bases for J; bases not matched to a gene: 14. The length of the CDR3 is 18 residues. CDR3 bases: TGTGCCAGCAGCTTTTATGTGCCAAAGGGACAGGGTACCTACGAGCAGTACTTC. As protein: CASSFYVPKGQGTYEQYF.

The rearrangement joins TRBV6-6 to TRBJ2-5; possibly TRBD2 for D (5 bases). Per germline, CDR1 MNHNY and CDR2 SVGAGI (reference sequence). This CDR3 spans 15 amino acids. V gave up 5 bases and J gave up 7 bases, with 20 bases separating them. The CDR3, as DNA: TGTGCCAGCAGTCCAGCAGAGGGTACAAGAGGGACCCAGTACTTC. Translating gives CASSPAEGTRGTQYF.

This clone was picked up one time. This chain uses TRBV7-2 with TRBJ2-2, with D perhaps matching TRBD2 (5 bases). With 0 bases removed from V and 9 bases from J, the gap between germline ends came to 17 bases. The CDR3 length is 16 residues. Germline CDR1 is SGHTA and CDR2 is FQGNSA. Here the CDR3 reads CASSLAPTYLARELFF. The CDR3 DNA reads as TGTGCCAGCAGCTTAGCTCCGACGTATCTAGCTCGGGAGCTGTTTTTT.

J is TRBJ2-7 and V is TRBV6-5, with unresolved D. The CDR3 covers 13 residues. Germline CDR1 MNHEY, CDR2 SVGAGI. V was cut by 2 bases and J by 5 bases, with 10 bases left in between. The chain's CDR3 is CASSYAFPDEQYF. CDR3 bases: TGTGCCAGCAGTTACGCGTTCCCGGACGAGCAGTACTTC.

This rearrangement joins TRBV10-3 to TRBJ2-1; 9 positions match TRBD2. This CDR3 is 17 amino acids long. Germline CDR1 reads ENHRY; CDR2 reads SYGVKD. V lost 4 bases, J lost 8 bases, and 15 bases stayed unmatched. The CDR3 coding sequence is TGTGCCATCAGTGGCCCACCGGGACTAGCTAGGGGCGATGAGCAGTTCTTC. Protein product: CAISGPPGLARGDEQFF.

This chain connects TRBV6-4 to TRBJ1-5; 7 bases line up with TRBD1. This CDR3 spans 17 amino acids. Unmatched junction bases numbered 11, after V lost 6 bases and J lost 0 bases. Germline CDR1 is MRHNA and CDR2 is SNTAGT. The CDR3 DNA is TGTGCCAGCAGAACTCAACCGACAGGGTCTAGCAATCAGCCCCAGCATTTT. It yields the protein CASRTQPTGSSNQPQHF.

The V and J genes are TRBV5-1 and TRBJ1-5; TRBD1 matches at 8 bases. The junction had 4 bases not matched to a gene; V was cut back by 4 bases and J by 7 bases. The CDR3 is 13 amino acids. Germline values: CDR1 SGHRS, CDR2 YFSETQ. CDR3 nucleotides: TGCGCCAGCAGCGGGGGGACAGGACAGCCCCAGCATTTT. This sequence encodes CASSGGTGQPQHF.

The chain couples TRBV12-3 or TRBV12-4 to TRBJ2-5; D is perhaps TRBD2 (5 bases). The CDR3 has 13 residues. V was clipped by 7 bases and J by 3 bases, with 12 bases between them. The CDR3 protein is CASTGVGEETQYF. CDR3 in DNA: TGTGCCAGCACCGGGGTCGGCGAAGAGACCCAGTACTTC.

The rearrangement joins TRBV4-1 to TRBJ2-7, with TRBD2 identical over 8 bases. The CDR3 sequence is 14 residues long. J was trimmed by 0 bases and V by 4 bases; bases with no gene match: 2. The germline CDR1 and CDR2 sequences are MGHRA and YSYEKL. The CDR3 here is CASSLLAASYEQYF. CDR3 nucleotide sequence: TGCGCCAGCAGCCTACTAGCGGCCTCCTACGAGCAGTACTTC.

On this clone itself: The conserved phenylalanine or tryptophan is not found at the CDR3 terminus, so this likely reflects a read error. It is unclear where the CDR3 begins or ends on the DNA, so no DNA is shown, and the CDR3 is as TCRdb lists it. This chain's CDR3 is CASSLDRGTGRTEI. The chain recombines TRBV11-2 with TRBJ1-2; TRBD1 is taken as the D call from the table, unchecked against the DNA. Germline V gene lookup returns CDR1 SGHAT and CDR2 FQNNGV. The CDR3 has 14 amino acids, counting both end residues.

V usage is TRBV7-8 and J usage is TRBJ2-3, with 8 nucleotides matching TRBD2. This CDR3 has 18 amino acids. CDR1 and CDR2 from the germline V gene are SGHVS and FQNEAQ. The V and J ends lost 0 bases and 1 base, in that order; junction bases with no gene match: 9. CDR3 nucleotide sequence: TGTGCCAGCAGCTTAGCTAGGGCCCCAGCGGGGGGCACAGATACGCAGTATTTT. This gives the protein CASSLARAPAGGTDTQYF.

The DNA for the CDR3 is TGTGCCAGCAGCCAGACAAGGGGAAGGAATTCACCCCTCCACTTT. Translating gives CASSQTRGRNSPLHF. This chain connects TRBV7-3 to TRBJ1-6, with D tentatively TRBD1 (5 bases). Germline values: CDR1 SGHTA, CDR2 FQGTGA. Deletions cut 5 bases from V and 7 bases from J, with 15 bases between. The CDR3 length is 15 residues.

The chain is built from TRBV7-6 and TRBJ1-3; possible D gene TRBD1, 6 bases. The CDR3 is 19 residues long. Germline-derived CDR1 and CDR2 are SGHVS and FNYEAQ. The V gene lost 5 bases and the J gene lost 4 bases, with 27 bases spanning the gap. The CDR3 region is CASSPFLAGVNAAGNTIYF. CDR3 sequence (DNA): TGTGCCAGCAGCCCTTTTTTGGCAGGGGTCAACGCGGCCGGAAACACCATATATTTT.

The chain carries TRBV6-5 and TRBJ2-1; TRBD2 agrees at 12 bases. The CDR3 is 16 amino acids. The junction had 3 bases not matched to a gene; V was cut back by 4 bases and J by 2 bases. Germline V gene sequence: CDR1 MNHEY, CDR2 SVGAGI. CDR3 in DNA: TGTGCCAGCAGTTCATGGACTAGCGGGGCCTACAATGAGCAGTTCTTC. Translation: CASSSWTSGAYNEQFF.

Notes on this clone: The sample holds other DNA sequences that translate to the same CDR3. The gene calls are TRBV3-1 (or the pseudogene TRBV3-2) and TRBJ1-5; unclear D gene. The CDR3 consists of 13 residues. CDR1 is LGHDT and CDR2 is YNNKEL in the germline V gene (reference sequence). Trimming shortened V by 2 bases and J by 1 base, and 3 bases separated the two germline ends. The CDR3 nucleotides are TGTGCCAGCAGCCAACTCAGCAATCAGCCCCAGCATTTT. This encodes CASSQLSNQPQHF.

The V call is TRBV5-1, the J call TRBJ1-1; D gene ambiguous. Per germline, CDR1 SGHRS and CDR2 YFSETQ. Deletions cut 2 bases from V and 1 base from J, with 9 bases between. The CDR3 covers 14 residues. This CDR3 is CASSLEAKNTEAFF. The CDR3 DNA follows: TGCGCCAGCAGCTTAGAAGCTAAGAACACTGAAGCTTTCTTT.

This rearrangement joins TRBV6-4 to TRBJ1-2; TRBD1 matches 8 bases. CDR3 size: 14 residues. Germline V lookup: CDR1 MRHNA, CDR2 SNTAGT. The V segment lost 4 bases and the J segment 4 bases; nucleotides outside the gene matches: 5. CDR3 nucleotide sequence: TGTGCCAGCAGTGTATCCGGGACAGGCTATGGCTACACCTTC. Translating it yields CASSVSGTGYGYTF.

This clone was found a few times. J is TRBJ1-1 and V is TRBV4-3; D uncertain. The CDR3 is 14 residues long. V was cut by 0 bases and J by 5 bases, with 10 bases left in between. Germline-derived CDR1 and CDR2 are LGHNA and YSLEER. CDR3 DNA sequence: TGCGCCAGCAGCCAAGACGGTCCGGGGACTGAAGCTTTCTTT. Protein product: CASSQDGPGTEAFF.

The V and J genes are TRBV5-1 and TRBJ1-6; possible D gene TRBD1, 6 bases. V lost 3 bases and J lost 0, with 10 bases in between. The V gene's germline CDR1 is SGHRS and CDR2 YFSETQ. The CDR3 has 16 amino acids. CDR3 nucleotide sequence: TGCGCCAGCAGCTCACAGGGTAGCTCCTATAATTCACCCCTCCACTTT. Its translation is CASSSQGSSYNSPLHF.

V and J are TRBV9 and TRBJ2-1; 8 bases map to TRBD2. The CDR3 extends over 15 amino acids. The trim removed 4 bases at V and 3 bases at J, leaving 6 bases unmatched. Germline assignment: CDR1 SGDLS and CDR2 YYNGEE. The CDR3 reads CASSPSGLDYNEQFF. CDR3 DNA: TGTGCCAGCAGCCCATCGGGACTAGACTACAATGAGCAGTTCTTC.

V is TRBV5-1 and J is TRBJ1-1; no firm D call. CDR3 size: 14 residues. V was trimmed by 5 bases and J by 1 base, leaving 12 bases between them. Germline CDR1 reads SGHRS; CDR2 reads YFSETQ. In DNA, the CDR3 is TGCGCCAGCAGTCTGGGGAGCGAGAACACTGAAGCTTTCTTT. Translated: CASSLGSENTEAFF.

V usage is TRBV28 and J usage is TRBJ2-1, with 10 nucleotides matching TRBD2. In germline, CDR1 is MDHEN, CDR2 SYDVKM. The CDR3 is 17 amino acids. The V and J ends lost 6 bases and 4 bases, in that order; junction bases with no gene match: 12. The CDR3 reads CASSSWGPSGSYNEQFF. The CDR3 DNA follows: TGTGCCAGCAGCTCCTGGGGTCCTAGCGGGAGTTACAATGAGCAGTTCTTC.

The rearrangement links TRBV28 to TRBJ2-7; tentatively, D is TRBD2 (7 bases). V was cut by 4 bases and J by 2 bases, with 18 bases left in between. This CDR3 has 16 amino acids. Per the germline V gene, CDR1 is MDHEN and CDR2 is SYDVKM. CDR3 residues: CASSSPGGARTYEQYF. The DNA for the CDR3 is TGTGCCAGCAGTTCCCCGGGGGGCGCTAGAACCTACGAGCAGTACTTC.

CDR3 sequence: CASSLGPGLAEETQYF. The CDR3 nucleotides read TGTGCCAGCAGCTTAGGACCGGGACTAGCGGAAGAGACCCAGTACTTC. The chain links TRBV7-9 to TRBJ2-5; 11 nucleotides match TRBD2. Germline V gene sequence: CDR1 SEHNR, CDR2 FQNEAQ (reference sequence). This CDR3 contains 16 residues. Trimming at V came to 1 base and at J to 3 bases, leaving 4 bases not matched to a gene.

The J gene is TRBJ1-5, the V gene TRBV21-1; no check of the table's D call, TRBD1, against the DNA was made. TRBV21-1 is annotated as a pseudogene. The CDR3 is 17 residues long. This chain's CDR3 is CASSAGEGVEGNQPQHF. CDR3 sequence (DNA): TGTGCCAGCAGCGCAGGCGAGGGGGTTGAGGGCAATCAGCCCCAGCATTTT.

The V gene is TRBV10-3, the J gene TRBJ1-1; 7 bases fit TRBD1. The CDR3 runs 14 residues. Germline V gives CDR1 ENHRY, CDR2 SYGVKD. J lost 0 bases, V lost 6 bases, and 4 bases had no gene match. CDR3 protein: CAIRQGQMNTEAFF. The CDR3 DNA sequence: TGTGCCATCAGACAGGGGCAGATGAACACTGAAGCTTTCTTT.